A selection of T cell receptor beta chains follows, all from one sample in a study of blood T cells in healthy people across ages. TCRdb re-analysed the 5' RACE reads in MiXCR, keeping a single row per CDR3 protein. Of 1.8 million or so distinct CDR3 sequences listed, 39% were seen once; the top ten hold under 30%. Sequenced sample: blood. The origin of the receptors is a human donor in good health. CDR3s include the opening cysteine and the closing phenylalanine or tryptophan. Each record gives: CDR3 length, V gene, clone size, D gene, J gene, CDR3 DNA, CDR3 protein. The D gene is left open where the match is weak. A row's size may be missing; if present it is once, few, many or a size class.

13,TRBV7-8,.,.,TRBJ1-1,TGTGCCAGCAGCTTATACCGTAGCCTTGAAGCTTTCTTT,CASSLYRSLEAFF
14,TRBV7-3,few,TRBD2,TRBJ2-3,TGTGCCAGCAGCGTTAGCGGGGGGTATGATACGCAGTATTTT,CASSVSGGYDTQYF
14,TRBV20-1,.,TRBD1,TRBJ1-1,TGCAGTGCTCAAAGGGGGCAGGGGAACACTGAAGCTTTCTTT,CSAQRGQGNTEAFF
13,TRBV7-3,.,.,TRBJ2-7,TGTGCCAGCAGCACCGGGACGGGGCGCGAGCAGTACTTC,CASSTGTGREQYF
12,TRBV20-1,.,.,TRBJ1-2,TGCAGTGCTAGTTTCTCCAGTTATGGCTACACCTTC,CSASFSSYGYTF
15,TRBV4-2,.,.,TRBJ2-7,TGTGCCAGCAGCCTACTCTTATTGGGTGACTACGAGCAGTACTTC,CASSLLLLGDYEQYF
14,TRBV10-3,.,TRBD1,TRBJ1-4,TGTGCCATCAGTTCACAACAGGGGAATGAAAAACTGTTTTTT,CAISSQQGNEKLFF
15,TRBV20-1,.,TRBD2,TRBJ2-1,TGCAGTGCTAGAGAGGTAGCGGGGGCCTTCAATGAGCAGTTCTTC,CSAREVAGAFNEQFF
15,TRBV7-2,.,.,TRBJ1-1,TGTGCCAGCAGCCCGCACGGGATGCGAAACACTGAAGCTTTCTTT,CASSPHGMRNTEAFF
15,TRBV4-2,few,TRBD1,TRBJ1-4,TGTGCCAGCAGCCGAGAAGACAGGGGTAATGAAAAACTGTTTTTT,CASSREDRGNEKLFF
15,TRBV20-1,.,.,TRBJ2-5,TGCAGTGCTAGGACGATACGGGGCGAACAAGAGACCCAGTACTTC,CSARTIRGEQETQYF
13,TRBV20-1,few,TRBD1,TRBJ1-1,TGCAGTGCAAGAGACAGGGATCTTCCTGAAGCTTTCTTT,CSARDRDLPEAFF
16,TRBV7-2,few,TRBD1,TRBJ2-7,TGTGCCAGCAGCTTAGCCTCGACAGGGAGCGTTTACGAGCAGTACTTC,CASSLASTGSVYEQYF
16,TRBV6-5,.,TRBD1,TRBJ2-2,TGTGCCAGCAGTCGAACACAGGGGTTTCGGACCGGGGAGCTGTTTTTT,CASSRTQGFRTGELFF
13,TRBV12-3/TRBV12-4,few,.,TRBJ2-1,TGTGCCAGCAGTTTTTTAGCCTACAATGAGCAGTTCTTC,CASSFLAYNEQFF
12,TRBV5-1,.,.,TRBJ1-2,TGCGCCAGCAGCCCGGACAATTGTGGCTACACCTTC,CASSPDNCGYTF
10,TRBV20-1,.,.,TRBJ2-5,TGCAGTGCTAGTCGGGTGACCCAGTACTTC,CSASRVTQYF
15,TRBV13,.,.,TRBJ2-7,TGTGCCAGCAGCCTACCCGGGACGGACGGGAGTGAGCAGTACTTC,CASSLPGTDGSEQYF
14,TRBV6-5,.,.,TRBJ1-1,TGTGCCAGCAGTTATACGTCACTGAACACTGAAGCTTTCTTT,CASSYTSLNTEAFF
13,TRBV5-1,.,.,TRBJ2-7,TGCGCCAGCAGCTTGTCGGGGCAGGACGAGCAGTACTTC,CASSLSGQDEQYF
14,TRBV25-1,.,.,TRBJ1-2,TGTGCCAGCCAGCCTGACTTACTCAACTATGGCTACACCTTC,CASQPDLLNYGYTF
12,TRBV6-6,.,.,TRBJ1-1,TGTGCCAGCAGTTATATAGACACTGAAGCTTTCTTT,CASSYIDTEAFF
12,TRBV20-1,.,.,TRBJ1-2,TGCAGTGCTAGCCAGAATTCCTATGGCTACACCTTC,CSASQNSYGYTF